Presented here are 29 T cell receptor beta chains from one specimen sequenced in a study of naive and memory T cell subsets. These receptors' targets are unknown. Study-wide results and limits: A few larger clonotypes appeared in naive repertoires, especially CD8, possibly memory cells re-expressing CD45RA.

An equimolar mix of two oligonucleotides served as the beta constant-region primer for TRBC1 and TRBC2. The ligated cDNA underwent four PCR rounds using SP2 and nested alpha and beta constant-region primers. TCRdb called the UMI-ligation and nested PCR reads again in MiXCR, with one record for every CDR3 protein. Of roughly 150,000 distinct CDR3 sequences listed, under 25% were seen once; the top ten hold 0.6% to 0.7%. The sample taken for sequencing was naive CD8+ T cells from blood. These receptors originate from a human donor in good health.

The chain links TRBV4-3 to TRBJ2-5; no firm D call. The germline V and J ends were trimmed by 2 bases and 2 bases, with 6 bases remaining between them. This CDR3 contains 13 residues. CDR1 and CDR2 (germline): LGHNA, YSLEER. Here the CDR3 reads CASSQLGQETQYF. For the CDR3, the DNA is TGCGCCAGCAGCCAACTGGGTCAAGAGACCCAGTACTTC.

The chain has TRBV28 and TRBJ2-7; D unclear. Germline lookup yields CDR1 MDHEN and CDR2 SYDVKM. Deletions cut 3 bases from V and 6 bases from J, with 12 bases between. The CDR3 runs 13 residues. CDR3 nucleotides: TGTGCCAGCAGTTTTAACGGCCCCCTCGAGCAGTACTTC. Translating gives CASSFNGPLEQYF.

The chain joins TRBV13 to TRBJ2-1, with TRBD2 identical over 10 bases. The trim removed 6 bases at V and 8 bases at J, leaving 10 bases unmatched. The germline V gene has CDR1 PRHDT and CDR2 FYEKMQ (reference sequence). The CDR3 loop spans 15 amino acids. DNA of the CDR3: TGTGCCAGCAGTCAGGTCCTAGCGGGAGTGGATGAGCAGTTCTTC. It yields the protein CASSQVLAGVDEQFF.

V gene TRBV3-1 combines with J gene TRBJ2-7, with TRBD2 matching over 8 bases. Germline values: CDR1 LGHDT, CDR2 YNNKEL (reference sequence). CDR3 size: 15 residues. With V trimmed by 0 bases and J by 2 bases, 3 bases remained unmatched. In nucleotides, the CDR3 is TGTGCCAGCAGCCAAGATCCAGCGGGAGCCTACGAGCAGTACTTC. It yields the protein CASSQDPAGAYEQYF.

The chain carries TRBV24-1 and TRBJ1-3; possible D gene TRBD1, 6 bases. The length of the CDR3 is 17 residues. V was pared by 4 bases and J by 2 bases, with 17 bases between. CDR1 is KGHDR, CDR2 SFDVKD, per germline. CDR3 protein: CATSERRDKLTGNTIYF. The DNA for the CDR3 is TGTGCCACCAGTGAGCGACGGGACAAGTTGACTGGAAACACCATATATTTT.

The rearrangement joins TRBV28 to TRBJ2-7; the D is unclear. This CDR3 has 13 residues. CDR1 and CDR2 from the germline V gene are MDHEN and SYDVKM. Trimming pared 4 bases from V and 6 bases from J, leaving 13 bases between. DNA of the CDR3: TGTGCCAGCAGTTCCGCCCCTAGTCCCGAGCAGTACTTC. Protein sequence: CASSSAPSPEQYF.

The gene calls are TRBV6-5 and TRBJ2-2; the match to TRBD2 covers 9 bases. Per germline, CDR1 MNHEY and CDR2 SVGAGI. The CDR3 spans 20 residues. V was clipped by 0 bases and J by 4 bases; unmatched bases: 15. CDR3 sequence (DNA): TGTGCCAGCAGTTACTCGGCCGCTTTGGGGGGACTAGCAGGCACCGGGGAGCTGTTTTTT. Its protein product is CASSYSAALGGLAGTGELFF.

CDR3 DNA sequence: TGTGCCAGCAGCTTGGGGGTTTTCGGACAGGGCGGCACAGATACGCAGTATTTT. Its translation is CASSLGVFGQGGTDTQYF. V is TRBV11-3 and J is TRBJ2-3; 8 positions match TRBD1. The CDR3 has 18 residues. Germline-derived CDR1 and CDR2 are SGHNT and YENEEA. J lost 1 base, V lost 3 bases, and 12 bases had no gene match.

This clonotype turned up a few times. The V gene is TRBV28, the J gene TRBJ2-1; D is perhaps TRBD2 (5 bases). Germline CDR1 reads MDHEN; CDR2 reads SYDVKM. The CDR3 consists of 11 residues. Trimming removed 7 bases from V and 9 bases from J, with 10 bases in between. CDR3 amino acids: CASTLGSEQFF. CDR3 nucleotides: TGTGCCAGCACCTTGGGGAGTGAGCAGTTCTTC.

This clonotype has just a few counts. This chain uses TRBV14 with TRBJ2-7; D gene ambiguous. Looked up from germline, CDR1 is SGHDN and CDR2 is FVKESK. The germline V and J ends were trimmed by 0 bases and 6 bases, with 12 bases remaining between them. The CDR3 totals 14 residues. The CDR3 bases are TGTGCCAGCAGCCAAGATGGACCCCCGACCGAGCAGTACTTC. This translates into CASSQDGPPTEQYF.

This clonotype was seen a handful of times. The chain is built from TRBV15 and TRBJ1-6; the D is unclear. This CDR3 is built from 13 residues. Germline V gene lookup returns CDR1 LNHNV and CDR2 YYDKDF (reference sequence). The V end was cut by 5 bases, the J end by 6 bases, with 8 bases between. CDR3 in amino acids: CATSGQSNSPLHF. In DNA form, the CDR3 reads TGTGCCACCAGCGGGCAGTCTAATTCACCCCTCCACTTT.

In nucleotides, the CDR3 is TGTGCCAGCACCCTGGATTCCGGCGAGCAGTACTTC. Amino acid sequence: CASTLDSGEQYF. The chain joins TRBV7-9 to TRBJ2-7, with D hard to call. Trimming took 7 bases from V and 6 from J, leaving 13 bases between them. This CDR3 has 12 residues. The germline V gene has CDR1 SEHNR and CDR2 FQNEAQ (reference sequence). Full variable domain (outside the CDR3, taken from reference TRBV7-9 and TRBJ2-7): DTGVSQNPRHKITKRGQNVTFRCDPISEHNRLYWYRQTLGQGPEFLTYFQNEAQLEKSRLLSDRFSAERPKGSFSTLEIQRTEQGDSAMYLCASTLDSGEQYFGPGTRLTVT.

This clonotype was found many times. CDR3: CASSLERVDLGSPQHF. The CDR3 DNA is TGTGCCAGCAGTTTAGAGAGGGTGGACCTCGGTTCGCCCCAGCATTTT. The rearrangement links TRBV28 to TRBJ1-5; unclear D gene. This CDR3 spans 16 amino acids. The ends were cut back, 2 bases at V and 9 bases at J, with 20 bases in the middle. In germline, CDR1 is MDHEN, CDR2 SYDVKM.

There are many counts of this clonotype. The CDR3 DNA is TGTGCCAGCAGCTTATCACCGGGACAAGACAATGAGCAGTTCTTC. This codes for CASSLSPGQDNEQFF. V and J are TRBV7-6 and TRBJ2-1; D may be TRBD1 (6 bases). The CDR3 is 15 amino acids. Trimming left V 2 bases short and J 5 bases short, with 13 bases between. The germline V gene encodes CDR1 SGHVS and CDR2 FNYEAQ.

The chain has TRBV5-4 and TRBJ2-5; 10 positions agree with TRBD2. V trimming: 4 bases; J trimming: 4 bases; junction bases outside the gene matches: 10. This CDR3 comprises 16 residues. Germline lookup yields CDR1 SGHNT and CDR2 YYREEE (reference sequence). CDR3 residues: CASSPGVAGGLETQYF. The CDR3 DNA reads TGTGCCAGCAGCCCCGGAGTAGCGGGAGGTTTAGAGACCCAGTACTTC.

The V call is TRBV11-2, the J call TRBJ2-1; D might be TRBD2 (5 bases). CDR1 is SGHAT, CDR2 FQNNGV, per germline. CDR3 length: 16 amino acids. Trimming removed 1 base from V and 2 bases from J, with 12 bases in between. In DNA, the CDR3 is TGTGCCAGCAGCTTAGCCGGCCCTAGCCCCTACAATGAGCAGTTCTTC. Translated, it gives CASSLAGPSPYNEQFF.

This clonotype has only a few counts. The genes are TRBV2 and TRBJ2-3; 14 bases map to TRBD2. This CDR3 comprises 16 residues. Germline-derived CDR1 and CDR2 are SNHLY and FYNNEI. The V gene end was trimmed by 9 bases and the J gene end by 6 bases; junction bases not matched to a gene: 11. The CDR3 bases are TGTGCCAGAGGGGGGACTAGCGGGAGTGCGGAGGATACGCAGTATTTT. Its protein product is CARGGTSGSAEDTQYF.

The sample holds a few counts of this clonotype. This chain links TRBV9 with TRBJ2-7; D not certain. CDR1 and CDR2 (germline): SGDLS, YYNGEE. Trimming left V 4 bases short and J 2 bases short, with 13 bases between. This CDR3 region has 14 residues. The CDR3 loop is CASSLKEPPYEQYF. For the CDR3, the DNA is TGTGCCAGCAGCCTCAAGGAACCTCCCTACGAGCAGTACTTC.

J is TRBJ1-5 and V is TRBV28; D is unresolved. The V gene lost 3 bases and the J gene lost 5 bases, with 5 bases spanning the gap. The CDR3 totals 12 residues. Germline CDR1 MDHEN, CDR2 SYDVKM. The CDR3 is CASSFPDQPQHF. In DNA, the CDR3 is TGTGCCAGCAGTTTCCCAGATCAGCCCCAGCATTTT.

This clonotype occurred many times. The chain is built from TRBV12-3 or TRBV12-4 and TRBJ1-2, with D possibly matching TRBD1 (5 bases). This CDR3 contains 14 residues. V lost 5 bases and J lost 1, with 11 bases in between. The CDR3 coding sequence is TGTGCCAGCAGTCCAGGGACCCTTAACTATGGCTACACCTTC. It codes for CASSPGTLNYGYTF.

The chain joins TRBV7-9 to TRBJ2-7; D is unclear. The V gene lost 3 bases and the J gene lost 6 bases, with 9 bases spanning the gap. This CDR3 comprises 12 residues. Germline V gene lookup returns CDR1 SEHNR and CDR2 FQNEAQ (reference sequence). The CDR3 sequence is CASSFELVEQYF. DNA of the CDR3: TGTGCCAGCAGCTTTGAATTGGTCGAGCAGTACTTC.

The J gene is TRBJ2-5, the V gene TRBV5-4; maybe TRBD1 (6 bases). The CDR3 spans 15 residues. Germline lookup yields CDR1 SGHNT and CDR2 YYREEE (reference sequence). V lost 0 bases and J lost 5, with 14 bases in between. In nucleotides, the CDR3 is TGTGCCAGCAGCTTGGGGGGGCCCCCTGCGGAGACCCAGTACTTC. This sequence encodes CASSLGGPPAETQYF.

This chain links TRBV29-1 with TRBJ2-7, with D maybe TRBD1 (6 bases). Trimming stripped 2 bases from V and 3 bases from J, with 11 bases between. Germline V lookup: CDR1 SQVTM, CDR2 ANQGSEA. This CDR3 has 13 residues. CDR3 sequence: CSVESVQGYEQYF. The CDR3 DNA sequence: TGCAGCGTTGAAAGCGTACAGGGCTACGAGCAGTACTTC.

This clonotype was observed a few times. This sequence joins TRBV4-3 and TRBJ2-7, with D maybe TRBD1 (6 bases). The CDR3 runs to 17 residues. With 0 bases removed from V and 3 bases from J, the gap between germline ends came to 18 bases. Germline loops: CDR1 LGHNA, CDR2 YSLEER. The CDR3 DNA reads TGCGCCAGCAGCCAAGATCGAGGGACACGAAGCCACTACGAGCAGTACTTC. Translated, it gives CASSQDRGTRSHYEQYF.

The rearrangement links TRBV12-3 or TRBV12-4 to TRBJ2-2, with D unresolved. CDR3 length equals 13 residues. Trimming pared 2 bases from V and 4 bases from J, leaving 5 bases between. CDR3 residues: CASSLSSTGELFF. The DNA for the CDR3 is TGTGCCAGCAGTTTAAGTTCCACCGGGGAGCTGTTTTTT.

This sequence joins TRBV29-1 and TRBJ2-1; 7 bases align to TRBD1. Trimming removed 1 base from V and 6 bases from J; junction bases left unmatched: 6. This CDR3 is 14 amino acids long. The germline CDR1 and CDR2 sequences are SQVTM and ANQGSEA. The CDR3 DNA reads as TGCAGCGTTGAAGGACAGGGCAGGGTCAATGAGCAGTTCTTC. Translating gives CSVEGQGRVNEQFF.

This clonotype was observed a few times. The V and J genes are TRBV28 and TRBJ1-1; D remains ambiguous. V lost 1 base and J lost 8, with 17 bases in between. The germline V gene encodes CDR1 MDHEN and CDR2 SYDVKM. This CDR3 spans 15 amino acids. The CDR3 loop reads CASSLYNNKRPEAFF. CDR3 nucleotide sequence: TGTGCCAGCAGTTTATATAACAACAAGAGACCCGAAGCTTTCTTT.

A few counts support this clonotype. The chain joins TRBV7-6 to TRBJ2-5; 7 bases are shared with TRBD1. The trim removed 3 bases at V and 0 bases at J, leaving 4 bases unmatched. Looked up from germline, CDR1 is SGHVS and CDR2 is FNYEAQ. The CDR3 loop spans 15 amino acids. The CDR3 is CASSFGTEYQETQYF. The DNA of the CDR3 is TGTGCCAGCAGCTTTGGGACAGAGTACCAAGAGACCCAGTACTTC.

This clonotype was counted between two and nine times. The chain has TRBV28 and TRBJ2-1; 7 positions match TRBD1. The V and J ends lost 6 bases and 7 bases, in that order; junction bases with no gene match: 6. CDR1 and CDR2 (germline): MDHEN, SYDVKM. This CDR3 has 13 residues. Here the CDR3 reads CASRATGENEQFF. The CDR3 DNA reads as TGTGCCAGCAGGGCCACAGGGGAGAATGAGCAGTTCTTC.